This TCR beta chain was profiled in a study of vaccination effects on CD4 cells after COVID-19. Method: immunoSEQ multiplex PCR; TCRdb's copy keeps in-frame clones and lacks some. This table holds approximately 70,000 clones, roughly three quarters found once. The ends were cut back, 4 bases at V and 2 bases at J, with 11 bases in the middle. The CDR3 has 15 residues. The germline CDR1 and CDR2 sequences are MRHNA and SNTAGT. Study findings and constraints: Few convalescent patients, and no early post-infection timepoints, were available to the study.

ViraFEST expansion of antigen-specific CD4+ T cells with viral peptide pools preceded sequencing. At the end of 9 to 11 days of culture, CD4+ T cells were isolated. It was two doses of either the BNT162b2 or mRNA-1273 vaccine that participants received. A note on this clone: The antigen remains undetermined.

This TCR was sampled from a human donor who received a COVID-19 vaccine. Here the sequenced sample was CD4+ T cells from PBMCs cultured with HCoV-OC43 spike peptides, taken after COVID-19 vaccination. Specified subset: HCoV-OC43 spike overlapping peptide pool stimulation. The V and J genes are TRBV6-4 and TRBJ1-4; D possibly corresponds to TRBD1 (6 bases). The CDR3 nucleotides are TGTGCCAGCAGTGCTGGGGGGCCGACTAATGAAAAACTGTTTTTT. Translating it yields CASSAGGPTNEKLFF.